This passage covers 3 T cell receptor beta chains from one sample sequenced in a study of control samples from healthy donors and cancer patients. Assay used: immunoSEQ multiplex PCR; TCRdb lists only in-frame clones, some missing. The sample holds about 84,000 clones, approximately 80% seen once. The specimen was PBMCs. Every receptor here comes from a man in his 60s with head and neck cancer.

This sequence joins TRBV5-1 and TRBJ1-2; 8 nucleotides agree with TRBD1. Germline CDR1 reads SGHRS; CDR2 reads YFSETQ. The length of the CDR3 is 15 residues. V lost 2 bases and J lost 8; bases outside the gene matches: 11. The CDR3 region has the DNA TGCGCCAGCAGCTTCAAGGAGGACAGGGTAACGGGCTACACCTTC. Its translation: CASSFKEDRVTGYTF.

This clone was observed a few times. V is TRBV10-3 and J is TRBJ1-6; no firm D call. The CDR3 sequence is 13 residues long. The V gene lost 8 bases and the J gene lost 9 bases, with 14 bases spanning the gap. The germline gives CDR1 ENHRY, CDR2 SYGVKD. The CDR3 is CAIGQEVGSPLHF. CDR3 nucleotide sequence: TGTGCCATCGGCCAAGAGGTTGGTTCACCCCTCCACTTT.

The chain is built from TRBV4-1 and TRBJ2-3; TRBD2 matches 7 bases. The CDR3 is 18 residues long. The V gene end was trimmed by 0 bases and the J gene end by 0 bases; junction bases not matched to a gene: 9. The germline V gene encodes CDR1 MGHRA and CDR2 YSYEKL. The CDR3 DNA reads as TGCGCCAGCAGCCAAGATATGCTAGCGGCCACTAGCACAGATACGCAGTATTTT. Translation gives CASSQDMLAATSTDTQYF.